The entry below describes one T cell receptor (beta chain). Looked up from germline, CDR1 is KGHDR and CDR2 is SFDVKD. The CDR3 sequence is 18 residues long. Trimming took 0 bases from V and 7 from J; bases not matched to a gene: 5. Authors' analysis steps: Estimates of nucleated cell counts were drawn from the amplification of reference gene primers. Profiled with immunoSEQ multiplex PCR; TCRdb holds only in-frame clones, not every one. V, J and clone size are taken as reported in that table, and D and trimming were inferred from the DNA itself. Found here are approximately 130,000 clones, about 83% of them singletons; the top ten hold about 2%. This entry is derived from a study of blood T cell repertoires in COVID-19. The overall study: The study drew acute and convalescent COVID-19 samples from the United States, Italy and Spain. The cDNA or gDNA used as material had been derived from T cells, B-cell-depleted T cells, or PBMCs.

The source of this sequence is a woman aged 50 to 60 with acute or convalescent COVID-19. This chain connects TRBV24-1 to TRBJ2-1, with 16 positions matching TRBD2. The sequenced sample consisted of peripheral blood. The CDR3 DNA sequence: TGTGCCACCAGTGATTTGGGGACTAGCGGGGGGGCCCGGAATGAGCAGTTCTTC. Residues: CATSDLGTSGGARNEQFF.